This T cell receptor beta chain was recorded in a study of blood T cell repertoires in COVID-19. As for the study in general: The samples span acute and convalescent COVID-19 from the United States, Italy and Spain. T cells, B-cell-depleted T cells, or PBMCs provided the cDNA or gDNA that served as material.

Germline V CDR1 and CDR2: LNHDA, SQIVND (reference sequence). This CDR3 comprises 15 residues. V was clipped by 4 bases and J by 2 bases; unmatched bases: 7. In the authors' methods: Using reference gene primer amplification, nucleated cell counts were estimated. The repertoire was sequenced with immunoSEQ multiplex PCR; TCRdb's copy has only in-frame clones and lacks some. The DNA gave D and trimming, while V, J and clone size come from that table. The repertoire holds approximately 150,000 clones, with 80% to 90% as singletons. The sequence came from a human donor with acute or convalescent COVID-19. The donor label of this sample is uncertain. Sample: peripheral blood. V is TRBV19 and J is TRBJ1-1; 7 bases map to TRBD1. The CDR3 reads CASSTSTGSNTEAFF. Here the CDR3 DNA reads TGTGCCAGTAGTACCTCGACAGGGTCTAACACTGAAGCTTTCTTT. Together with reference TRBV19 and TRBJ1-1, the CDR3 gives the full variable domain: DGGITQSPKYLFRKEGQNVTLSCEQNLNHDAMYWYRQDPGQGLRLIYYSQIVNDFQKGDIAEGYSVSREKKESFPLTVTSAQKNPTAFYLCASSTSTGSNTEAFFGQGTRLTVV.